This entry lists 2 T cell receptor beta chains sequenced from one sample in a study of shared clonotypes between healthy human individuals (TCRdb year 2020). Receptor amplification or capture employed the immunoSEQ multiplex PCR assay. TCRdb carries this immuneACCESS record with in-frame sequences only. Its versions omit some clonotypes, under half of them owing to an unresolved V gene in the studies checked, with the rest unexplained. The sample table shows approximately 600,000 clones, and roughly 96% are seen once. The biggest ten clones account for approximately 0.11% of the sample. For the CD8 naive samples, CD45RO-negative cells were positively selected for CCR7, yielding a CD45RA+CCR7+ population from which TemRA cells were excluded. The specimen was naive CD8+ T cells sorted from blood. Reading the label with the study, this specimen's cell subset or site is: CD45RA+CCR7+. These receptors were taken from a woman under 40 in good health.

The J gene is TRBJ2-1, the V gene TRBV27, with D possibly matching TRBD1 (6 bases). The CDR3 loop spans 15 amino acids. Trimming took 6 bases from V and 3 from J, leaving 15 bases between them. Germline lookup yields CDR1 MNHEY and CDR2 SMNVEV (reference sequence). The CDR3 loop reads CASSLRQVVYNEQFF. The CDR3 DNA follows: TGTGCCAGCAGCCTTCGACAGGTGGTCTACAATGAGCAGTTCTTC.

V is TRBV5-1 and J is TRBJ2-3; 8 bases line up with TRBD1. V lost 2 bases to trimming and J lost 0 bases; unmatched junction nucleotides: 5. Germline V CDR1 and CDR2: SGHRS, YFSETQ. The CDR3 has 16 amino acids. DNA of the CDR3: TGCGCCAGCAGCTTTATGGACAGGGCTAGCACAGATACGCAGTATTTT. It specifies CASSFMDRASTDTQYF.